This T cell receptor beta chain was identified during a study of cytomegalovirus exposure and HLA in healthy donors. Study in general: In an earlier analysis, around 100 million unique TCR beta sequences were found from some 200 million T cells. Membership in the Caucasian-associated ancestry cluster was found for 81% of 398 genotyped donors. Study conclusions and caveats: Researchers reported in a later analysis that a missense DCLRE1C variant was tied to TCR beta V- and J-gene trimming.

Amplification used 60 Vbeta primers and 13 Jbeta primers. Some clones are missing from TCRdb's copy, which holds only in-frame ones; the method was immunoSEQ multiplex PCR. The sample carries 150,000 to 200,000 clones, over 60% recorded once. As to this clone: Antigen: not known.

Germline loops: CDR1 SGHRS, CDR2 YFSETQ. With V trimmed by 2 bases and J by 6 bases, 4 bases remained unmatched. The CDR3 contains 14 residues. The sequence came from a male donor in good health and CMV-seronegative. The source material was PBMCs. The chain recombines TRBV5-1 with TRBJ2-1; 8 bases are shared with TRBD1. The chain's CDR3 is CASSFDRGGNEQFF. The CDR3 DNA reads TGCGCCAGCAGCTTTGACAGGGGCGGCAATGAGCAGTTCTTC. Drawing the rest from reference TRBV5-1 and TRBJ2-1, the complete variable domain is KAGVTQTPRYLIKTRGQQVTLSCSPISGHRSVSWYQQTPGQGLQFLFEYFSETQRNKGNFPGRFSGRQFSNSRSEMNVSTLELGDSALYLCASSFDRGGNEQFFGPGTRLTVL.